Described below is a single TCR beta chain sequence and its context. No antigen is known for it. The sample is drawn from a study of beta chain features in type 1 diabetes. Study-wide background: All of the samples together had some 99 million sorted cells examined. Overall study results and limits: Significant though moderate, a shortening of TCRB CDR3s appeared in all four CD4+ subsets of Type 1 diabetes patients. Any role of HLA type in TCRB rearrangement remained unresolved here.

The germline V gene encodes CDR1 SGHTA and CDR2 FQGNSA. The ends lost 0 bases at V and 5 bases at J; junction bases unmatched: 5. The CDR3 sequence is 16 residues long. By way of CD45RO/CCR7/CD25/CD127/CD95/CD27, the CD4+ regulatory, stem cell-like memory, central memory and naive cells were sorted. Every isolated RNA sample was fully reverse transcribed, so sequencing captured expressed TCRB transcripts. Libraries were prepared by immunoSEQ multiplex PCR; TCRdb keeps only in-frame clonotypes and omits some of them. The repertoire holds more than 350,000 clones, more than 9.5% seen once, with over 0.04% in the top ten.

V usage is TRBV7-2 and J usage is TRBJ2-1, with 9 bases matching TRBD2. This TCR derives from a woman between 18 and 29 years old in good health. Sample: naive CD4+ T cells from blood. The CDR3 spells CASSLAAGGPDNEQFF. The DNA of the CDR3 is TGTGCCAGCAGCTTAGCGGCGGGAGGGCCGGACAATGAGCAGTTCTTC.